This TCR beta chain was documented in a study of blood T cell dynamics during melanoma immunotherapy. Turning to the study itself: Patients with metastatic melanoma got pembrolizumab or nivolumab-ipilimumab as first-line care.

CDR3 length: 15 amino acids. The germline V gene has CDR1 SGDLS and CDR2 YYNGEE. With V trimmed by 0 bases and J by 10 bases, 5 bases remained unmatched. Assay used: immunoSEQ multiplex PCR; TCRdb lists only in-frame clones, some missing. The sample includes around 13,000 clones, about 92% of them seen just once. The time point was: pre-treatment baseline. The sample in question was effector memory CD8+ T cells from blood, obtained from a patient treated with checkpoint blockade. The sequence derives from a human donor with melanoma. V is TRBV9 and J is TRBJ2-1, with 12 bases matching TRBD2. CDR3 protein: CASSVGLAGDLEQFF. CDR3 bases: TGTGCCAGCAGCGTAGGACTAGCGGGAGACTTGGAGCAGTTCTTC.